In this sample, the clone carrying this T cell receptor (beta chain) turned up a few times. Germline V CDR1 and CDR2: MNHEY, SVGAGI. V dropped 0 bases and J dropped 4 bases, with 10 bases sitting between them. CDR3 size: 15 residues. The data are from a study of OX40 agonist ivuxolimab in advanced cancers. Method: immunoSEQ multiplex PCR; TCRdb's copy keeps in-frame clones and lacks some. The repertoire consists of approximately 60,000 clones, with approximately 87% occurring once and the leading ten covering roughly 2%. This sequence originates from an adult with an advanced solid tumor such as melanoma, head and neck, liver or kidney cancer. The rearrangement joins TRBV6-5 to TRBJ2-4, with a weak D call TRBD1 (6 bases). The starting material was CD4+ or CD8+ T cells sorted from blood, obtained in a trial of the OX40 agonist ivuxolimab. CDR3 sequence reads: CASSYSARGKNIQYF. As DNA, the CDR3 is TGTGCCAGCAGTTACTCGGCCAGGGGTAAAAACATTCAGTACTTC.